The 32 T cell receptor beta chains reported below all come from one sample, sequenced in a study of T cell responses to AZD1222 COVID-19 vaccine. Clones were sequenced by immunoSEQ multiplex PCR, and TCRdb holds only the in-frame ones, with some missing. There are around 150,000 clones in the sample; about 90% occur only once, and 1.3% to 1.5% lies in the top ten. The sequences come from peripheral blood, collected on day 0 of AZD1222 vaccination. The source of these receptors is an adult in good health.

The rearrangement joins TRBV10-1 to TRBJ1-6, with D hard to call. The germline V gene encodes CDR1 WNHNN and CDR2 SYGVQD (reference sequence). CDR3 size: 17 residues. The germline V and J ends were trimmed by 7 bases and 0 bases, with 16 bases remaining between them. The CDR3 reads CASTRGRTSSYNSPLHF. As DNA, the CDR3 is TGCGCCAGCACCCGAGGGCGGACTAGCTCCTATAATTCACCCCTCCACTTT.

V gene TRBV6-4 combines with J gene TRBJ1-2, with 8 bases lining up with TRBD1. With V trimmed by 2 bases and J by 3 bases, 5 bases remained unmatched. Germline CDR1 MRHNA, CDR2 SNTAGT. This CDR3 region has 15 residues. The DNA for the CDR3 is TGTGCCAGCAGTGACAATTACAGGGGGGACTATGGCTACACCTTC. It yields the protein CASSDNYRGDYGYTF.

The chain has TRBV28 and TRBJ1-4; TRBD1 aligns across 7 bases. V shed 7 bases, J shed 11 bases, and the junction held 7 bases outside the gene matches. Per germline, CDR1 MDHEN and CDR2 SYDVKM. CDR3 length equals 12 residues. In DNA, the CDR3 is TGTGCCAGCAACAGGGGATCCGGCAAACTGTTTTTT. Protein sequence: CASNRGSGKLFF.

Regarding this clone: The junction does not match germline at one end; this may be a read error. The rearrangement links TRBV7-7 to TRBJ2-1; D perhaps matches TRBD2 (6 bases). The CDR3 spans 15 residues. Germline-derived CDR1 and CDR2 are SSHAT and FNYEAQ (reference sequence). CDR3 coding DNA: TGTGCTAGCAGCCTCTCCGGGAGTGGTGACAATGAGCAGTTCTTC. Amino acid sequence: CASSLSGSGDNEQFF.

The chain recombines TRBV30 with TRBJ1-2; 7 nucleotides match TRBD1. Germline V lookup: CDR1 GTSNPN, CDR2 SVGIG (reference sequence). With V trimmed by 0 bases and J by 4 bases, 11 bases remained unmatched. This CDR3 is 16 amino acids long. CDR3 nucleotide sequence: TGTGCCTGGAGTGTACTCGGACAGGCTACCTTCTATGGCTACACCTTC. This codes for CAWSVLGQATFYGYTF.

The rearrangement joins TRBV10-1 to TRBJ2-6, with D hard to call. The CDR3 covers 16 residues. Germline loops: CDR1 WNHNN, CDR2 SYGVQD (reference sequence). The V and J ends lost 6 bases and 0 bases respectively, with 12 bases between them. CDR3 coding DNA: TGCGCCAGCAGGATACTTTCAAGCTCTGGGGCCAACGTCCTGACTTTC. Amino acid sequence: CASRILSSSGANVLTF.

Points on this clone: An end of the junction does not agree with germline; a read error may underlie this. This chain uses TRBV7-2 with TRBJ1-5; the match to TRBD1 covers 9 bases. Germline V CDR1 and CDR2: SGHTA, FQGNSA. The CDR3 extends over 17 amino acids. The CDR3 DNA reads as TGTGCCAGCATCTTAAGGGCCTACAGGGGGCCCGATCAGCCCCAGCATTTT. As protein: CASILRAYRGPDQPQHF.

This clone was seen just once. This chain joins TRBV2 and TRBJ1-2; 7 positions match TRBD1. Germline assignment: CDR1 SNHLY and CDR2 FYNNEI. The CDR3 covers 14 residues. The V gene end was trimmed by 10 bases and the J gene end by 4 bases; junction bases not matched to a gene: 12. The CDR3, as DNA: TGTGCCATATACGGGGCCAGACAGGGCTATGGCTACACCTTC. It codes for CAIYGARQGYGYTF.

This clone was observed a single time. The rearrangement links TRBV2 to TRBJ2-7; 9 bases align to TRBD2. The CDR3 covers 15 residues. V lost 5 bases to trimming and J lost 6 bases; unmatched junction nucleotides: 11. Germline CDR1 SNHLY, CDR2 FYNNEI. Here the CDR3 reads CASSLRTSAGGEQYF. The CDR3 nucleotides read TGTGCCAGCAGTCTTAGGACTAGCGCCGGGGGCGAGCAGTACTTC.

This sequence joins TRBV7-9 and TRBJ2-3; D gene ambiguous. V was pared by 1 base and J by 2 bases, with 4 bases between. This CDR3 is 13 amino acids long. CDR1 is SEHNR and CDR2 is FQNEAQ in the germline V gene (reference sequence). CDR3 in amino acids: CASSLGDTDTQYF. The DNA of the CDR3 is TGTGCCAGCAGCTTAGGGGACACAGATACGCAGTATTTT.

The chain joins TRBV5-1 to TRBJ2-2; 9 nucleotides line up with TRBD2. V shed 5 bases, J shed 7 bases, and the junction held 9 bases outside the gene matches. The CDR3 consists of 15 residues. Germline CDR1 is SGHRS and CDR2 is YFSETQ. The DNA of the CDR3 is TGCGCCAGCAGAGATCCTAGCGGGGCAGTCGGGGAGCTGTTTTTT. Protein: CASRDPSGAVGELFF.

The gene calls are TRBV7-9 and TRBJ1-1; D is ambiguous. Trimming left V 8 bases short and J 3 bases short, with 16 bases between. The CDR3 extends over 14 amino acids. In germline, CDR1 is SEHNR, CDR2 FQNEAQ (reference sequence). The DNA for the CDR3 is TGTGCCAGCCGCAGTTTGGAGACGGACACTGAAGCTTTCTTT. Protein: CASRSLETDTEAFF.

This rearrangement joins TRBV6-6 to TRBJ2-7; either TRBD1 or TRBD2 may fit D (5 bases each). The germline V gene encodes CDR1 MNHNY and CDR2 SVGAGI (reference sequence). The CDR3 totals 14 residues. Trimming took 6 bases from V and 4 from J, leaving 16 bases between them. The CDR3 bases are TGTGCCAGCAGCCCCCGCCGGGACCTTTACGAGCAGTACTTC. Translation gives CASSPRRDLYEQYF.

The CDR3 DNA reads as TGTGCCAGTACCTCGTGGACAGGGGCAACTAATGAAAAACTGTTTTTT. It specifies CASTSWTGATNEKLFF. This chain joins TRBV19 and TRBJ1-4, with TRBD1 identical over 9 bases. V dropped 7 bases and J dropped 0; count of bases not matched to a gene: 6. The length of the CDR3 is 16 residues. CDR1 is LNHDA, CDR2 SQIVND, per germline (reference sequence).

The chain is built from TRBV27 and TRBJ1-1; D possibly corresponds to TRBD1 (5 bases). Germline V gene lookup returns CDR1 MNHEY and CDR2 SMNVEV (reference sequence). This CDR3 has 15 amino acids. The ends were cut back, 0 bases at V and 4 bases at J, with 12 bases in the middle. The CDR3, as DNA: TGTGCCAGCAGTTTATCAGGGCAGGGAGGCACTGAAGCTTTCTTT. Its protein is CASSLSGQGGTEAFF.

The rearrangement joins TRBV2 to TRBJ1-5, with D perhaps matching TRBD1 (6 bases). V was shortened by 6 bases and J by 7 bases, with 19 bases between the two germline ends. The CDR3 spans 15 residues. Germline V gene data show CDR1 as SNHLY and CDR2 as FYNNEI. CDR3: CASSDSAGGFQPQHF. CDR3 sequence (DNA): TGTGCCAGCAGCGATTCGGCGGGGGGCTTCCAGCCCCAGCATTTT.

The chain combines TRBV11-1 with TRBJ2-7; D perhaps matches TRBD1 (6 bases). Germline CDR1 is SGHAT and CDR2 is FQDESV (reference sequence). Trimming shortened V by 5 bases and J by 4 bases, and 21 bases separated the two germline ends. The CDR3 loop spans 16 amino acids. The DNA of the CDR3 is TGTGCCAGCAGCGCCTGGAGGACAGCGAAACCATACGAGCAGTACTTC. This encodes CASSAWRTAKPYEQYF.

CDR3 in DNA: TGCAGCGTCCATGGGGGTGCCGCAGATACGCAGTATTTT. Translation gives CSVHGGAADTQYF. J is TRBJ2-3 and V is TRBV29-1, with D perhaps matching TRBD1 or TRBD2 (5 bases each). The CDR3 extends over 13 amino acids. The V and J ends lost 6 bases and 4 bases respectively, with 14 bases between them. The germline gives CDR1 SQVTM, CDR2 ANQGSEA.

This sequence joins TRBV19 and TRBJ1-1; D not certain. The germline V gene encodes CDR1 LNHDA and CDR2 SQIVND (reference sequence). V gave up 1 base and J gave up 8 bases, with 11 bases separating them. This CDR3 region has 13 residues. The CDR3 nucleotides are TGTGCCAGTAGTATAGCCAGGAGCGTGGAAGCTTTCTTT. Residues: CASSIARSVEAFF.

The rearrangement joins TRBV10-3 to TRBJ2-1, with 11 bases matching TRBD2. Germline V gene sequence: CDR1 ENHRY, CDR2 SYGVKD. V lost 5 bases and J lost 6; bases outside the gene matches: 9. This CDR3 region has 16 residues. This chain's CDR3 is CAISLQLAGVGNEQFF. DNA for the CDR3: TGTGCCATCAGTCTTCAACTAGCGGGAGTAGGCAATGAGCAGTTCTTC.

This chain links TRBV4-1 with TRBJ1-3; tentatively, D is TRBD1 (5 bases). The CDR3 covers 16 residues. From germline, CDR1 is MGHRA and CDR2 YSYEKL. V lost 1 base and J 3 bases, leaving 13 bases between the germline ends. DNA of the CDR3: TGCGCCAGCAGCCAAGGGGAGCAGGGCGGTGGAAACACCATATATTTT. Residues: CASSQGEQGGGNTIYF.

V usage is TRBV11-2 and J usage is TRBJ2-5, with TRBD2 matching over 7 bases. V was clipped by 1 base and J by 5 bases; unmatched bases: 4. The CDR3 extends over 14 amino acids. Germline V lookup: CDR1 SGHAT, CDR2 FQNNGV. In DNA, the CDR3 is TGTGCCAGCAGCTTAGGACTAGCTCGGGAGACCCAGTACTTC. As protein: CASSLGLARETQYF.

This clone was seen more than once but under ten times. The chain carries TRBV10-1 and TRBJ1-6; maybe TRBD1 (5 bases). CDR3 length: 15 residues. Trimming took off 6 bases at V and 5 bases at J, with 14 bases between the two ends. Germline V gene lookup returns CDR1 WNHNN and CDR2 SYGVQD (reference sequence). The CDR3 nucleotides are TGCGCCAGCAGCTCCGGGACCTTGGATAATTCACCCCTCCACTTT. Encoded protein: CASSSGTLDNSPLHF.

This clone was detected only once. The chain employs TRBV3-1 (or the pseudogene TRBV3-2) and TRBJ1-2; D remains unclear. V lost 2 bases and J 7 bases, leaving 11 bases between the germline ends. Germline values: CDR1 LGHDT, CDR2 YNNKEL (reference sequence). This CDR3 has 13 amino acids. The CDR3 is CASSQRRDGGYTF. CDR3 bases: TGTGCCAGCAGCCAAAGGAGAGATGGTGGCTACACCTTC.

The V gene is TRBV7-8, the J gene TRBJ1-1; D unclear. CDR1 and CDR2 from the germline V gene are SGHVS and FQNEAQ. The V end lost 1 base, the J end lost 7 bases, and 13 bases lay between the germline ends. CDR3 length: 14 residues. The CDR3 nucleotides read TGTGCCAGCAGCTTAGGGCGGGGTGCCCTTGAAGCTTTCTTT. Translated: CASSLGRGALEAFF.

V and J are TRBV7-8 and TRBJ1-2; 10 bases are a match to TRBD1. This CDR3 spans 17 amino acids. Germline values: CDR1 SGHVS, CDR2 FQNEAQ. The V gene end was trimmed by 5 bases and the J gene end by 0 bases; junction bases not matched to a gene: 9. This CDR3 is CASSLGTGVLTNYGYTF. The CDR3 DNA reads TGTGCCAGCAGCCTCGGGACAGGGGTGTTGACTAACTATGGCTACACCTTC.

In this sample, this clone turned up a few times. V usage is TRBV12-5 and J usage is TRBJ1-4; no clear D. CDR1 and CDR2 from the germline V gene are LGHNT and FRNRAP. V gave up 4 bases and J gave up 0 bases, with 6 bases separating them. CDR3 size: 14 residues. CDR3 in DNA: TGTGCTAGTGGTTCTGAATCAACTAATGAAAAACTGTTTTTT. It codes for CASGSESTNEKLFF.

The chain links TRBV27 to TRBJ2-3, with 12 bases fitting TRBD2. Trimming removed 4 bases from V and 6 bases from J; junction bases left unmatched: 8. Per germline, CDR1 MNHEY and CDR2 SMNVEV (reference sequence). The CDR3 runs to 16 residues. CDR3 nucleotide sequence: TGTGCCAGCAGTTCCGGAACTAGCGGGAGGAGTGATACGCAGTATTTT. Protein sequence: CASSSGTSGRSDTQYF.

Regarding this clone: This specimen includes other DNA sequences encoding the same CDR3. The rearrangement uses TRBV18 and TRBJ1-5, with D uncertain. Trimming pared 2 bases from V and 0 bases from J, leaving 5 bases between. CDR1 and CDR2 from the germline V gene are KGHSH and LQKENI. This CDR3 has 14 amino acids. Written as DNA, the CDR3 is TGTGCCAGCTCACCAACAGATAGCAATCAGCCCCAGCATTTT. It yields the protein CASSPTDSNQPQHF.

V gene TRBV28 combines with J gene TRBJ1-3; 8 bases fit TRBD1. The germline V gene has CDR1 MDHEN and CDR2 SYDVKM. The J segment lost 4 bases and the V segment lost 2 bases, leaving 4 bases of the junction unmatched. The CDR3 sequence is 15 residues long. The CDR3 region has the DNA TGTGCCAGCAGTTTACAGGGGGCGCAAGGAAACACCATATATTTT. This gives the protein CASSLQGAQGNTIYF.

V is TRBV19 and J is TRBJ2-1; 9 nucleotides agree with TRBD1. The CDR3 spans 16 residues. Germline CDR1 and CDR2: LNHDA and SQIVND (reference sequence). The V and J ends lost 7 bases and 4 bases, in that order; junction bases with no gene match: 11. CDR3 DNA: TGTGCCAGTACCCAAGTACGGGACAGGGTTTACAATGAGCAGTTCTTC. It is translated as CASTQVRDRVYNEQFF. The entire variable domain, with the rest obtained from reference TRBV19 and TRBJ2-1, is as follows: DGGITQSPKYLFRKEGQNVTLSCEQNLNHDAMYWYRQDPGQGLRLIYYSQIVNDFQKGDIAEGYSVSREKKESFPLTVTSAQKNPTAFYLCASTQVRDRVYNEQFFGPGTRLTVL.

The CDR3 DNA reads TGTGCCAGCAGTGAAGATGGACGGGCCGGGGAAAAACTGTTTTTT. Translated, it gives CASSEDGRAGEKLFF. The V gene is TRBV6-1, the J gene TRBJ1-4; D remains unclear. This CDR3 is 15 amino acids long. Germline-derived CDR1 and CDR2 are MNHNS and SASEGT. With 1 base removed from V and 8 bases from J, the gap between germline ends came to 14 bases.